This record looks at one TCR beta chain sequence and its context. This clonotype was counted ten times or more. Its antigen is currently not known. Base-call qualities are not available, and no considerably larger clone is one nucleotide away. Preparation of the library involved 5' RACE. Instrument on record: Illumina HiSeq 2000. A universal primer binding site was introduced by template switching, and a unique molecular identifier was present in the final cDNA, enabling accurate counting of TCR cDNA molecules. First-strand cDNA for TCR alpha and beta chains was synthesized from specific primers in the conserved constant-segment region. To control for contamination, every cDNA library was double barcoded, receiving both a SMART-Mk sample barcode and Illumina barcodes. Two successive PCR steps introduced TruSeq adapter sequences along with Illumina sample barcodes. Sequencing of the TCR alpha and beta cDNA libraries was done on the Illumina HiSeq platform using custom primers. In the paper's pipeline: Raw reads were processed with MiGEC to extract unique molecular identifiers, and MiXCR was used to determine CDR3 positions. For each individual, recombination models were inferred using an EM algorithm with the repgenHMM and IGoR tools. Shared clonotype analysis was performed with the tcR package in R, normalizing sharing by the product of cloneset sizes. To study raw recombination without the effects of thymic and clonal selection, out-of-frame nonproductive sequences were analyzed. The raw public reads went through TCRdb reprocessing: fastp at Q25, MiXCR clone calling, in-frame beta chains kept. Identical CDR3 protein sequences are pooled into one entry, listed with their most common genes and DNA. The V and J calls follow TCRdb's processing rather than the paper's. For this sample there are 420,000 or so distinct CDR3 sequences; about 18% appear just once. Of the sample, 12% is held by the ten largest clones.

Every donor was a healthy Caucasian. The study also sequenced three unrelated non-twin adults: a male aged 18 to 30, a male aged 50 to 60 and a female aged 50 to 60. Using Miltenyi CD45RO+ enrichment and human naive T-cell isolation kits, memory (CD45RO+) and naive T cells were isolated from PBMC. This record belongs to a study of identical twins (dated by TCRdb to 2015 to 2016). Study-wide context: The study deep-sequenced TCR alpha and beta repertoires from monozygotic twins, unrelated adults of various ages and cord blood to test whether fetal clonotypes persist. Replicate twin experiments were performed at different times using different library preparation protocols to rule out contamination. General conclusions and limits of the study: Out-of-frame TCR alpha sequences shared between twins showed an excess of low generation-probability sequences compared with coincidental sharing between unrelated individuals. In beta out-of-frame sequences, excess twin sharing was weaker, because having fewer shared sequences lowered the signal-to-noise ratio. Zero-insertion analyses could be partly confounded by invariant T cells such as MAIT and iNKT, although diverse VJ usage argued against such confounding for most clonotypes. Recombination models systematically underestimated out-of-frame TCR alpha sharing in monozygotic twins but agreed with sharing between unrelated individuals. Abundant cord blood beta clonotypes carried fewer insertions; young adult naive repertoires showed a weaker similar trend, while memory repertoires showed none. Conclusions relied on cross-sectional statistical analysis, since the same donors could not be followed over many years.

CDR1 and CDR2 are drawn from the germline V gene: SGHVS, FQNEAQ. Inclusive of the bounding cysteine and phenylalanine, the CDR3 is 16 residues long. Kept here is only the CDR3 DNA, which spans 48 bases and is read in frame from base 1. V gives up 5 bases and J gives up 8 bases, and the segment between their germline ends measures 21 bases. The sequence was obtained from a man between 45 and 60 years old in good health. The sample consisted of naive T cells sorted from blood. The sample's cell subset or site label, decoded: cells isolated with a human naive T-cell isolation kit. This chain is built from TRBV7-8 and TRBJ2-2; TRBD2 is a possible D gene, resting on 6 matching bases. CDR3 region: CASSAYGGGRFGELFF. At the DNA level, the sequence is TGTGCCAGCAGCGCATATGGGGGAGGACGCTTTGGGGAGCTGTTTTTT.